The 10 T cell receptor beta chains below were found in one sample sequenced in a study of identifying expanded T cells in peripheral blood. Clones were read by immunoSEQ multiplex PCR, and TCRdb kept only the in-frame ones, dropping some. The sample has fewer than 65,000 clones; around 87% are singletons. Source material: blood. These receptors were collected from a person aged 18 to 75 in good health.

This clone has only one observation. The chain is built from TRBV27 and TRBJ1-4, with a weak D call TRBD1 (5 bases). Germline CDR1 reads MNHEY; CDR2 reads SMNVEV (reference sequence). The CDR3 runs 16 residues. Trimming shortened V by 1 base and J by 8 bases, and 17 bases separated the two germline ends. The CDR3 region has the DNA TGTGCCAGCAGTTTATTCCCCCCGGGGGTCCGGGAAAAACTGTTTTTT. Its translation: CASSLFPPGVREKLFF.

This chain links TRBV4-2 with TRBJ1-1; possibly TRBD1 for D (5 bases). CDR3 length: 16 amino acids. Germline lookup yields CDR1 LGHNA and CDR2 YNFKEQ. V lost 0 bases, J lost 1 base, and 12 bases lay in between. The CDR3 coding sequence is TGTGCCAGCAGCCAAGATTGGGGGGGAACGAACACTGAAGCTTTCTTT. Translating gives CASSQDWGGTNTEAFF.

This chain's CDR3 is CATGLGGPGGELFF. The CDR3, as DNA: TGTGCCACGGGTTTGGGGGGGCCCGGCGGGGAGCTGTTTTTT. This sequence joins TRBV15 and TRBJ2-2; perhaps TRBD2 as D (7 bases). V lost 9 bases and J 7 bases, leaving 18 bases between the germline ends. Germline V gene data show CDR1 as LNHNV and CDR2 as YYDKDF (reference sequence). There are 14 residues in the CDR3.

The chain recombines TRBV5-1 with TRBJ2-7; 9 positions match TRBD1. With V trimmed by 0 bases and J by 7 bases, 5 bases remained unmatched. The CDR3 is 14 amino acids. Per germline, CDR1 SGHRS and CDR2 YFSETQ. CDR3 sequence reads: CASSLGQGVREQYF. The CDR3 DNA sequence: TGCGCCAGCAGCTTGGGACAGGGGGTTCGGGAGCAGTACTTC.

This clone was counted once. V is TRBV4-3 and J is TRBJ2-1, with TRBD2 matching 14 bases. Per germline, CDR1 LGHNA and CDR2 YSLEER. This CDR3 is built from 17 residues. V dropped 4 bases and J dropped 3; count of bases not matched to a gene: 5. The CDR3 coding sequence is TGCGCCAGCAGCCCCAGACTAGCGGGAGGGCTCTACAATGAGCAGTTCTTC. The encoded protein is CASSPRLAGGLYNEQFF.

This clone came up once. This chain links TRBV28 with TRBJ1-5, with D possibly matching TRBD1 (5 bases). Trimming removed 7 bases from V and 8 bases from J, with 15 bases in between. The CDR3 sequence is 13 residues long. Germline V CDR1 and CDR2: MDHEN, SYDVKM. CDR3 in DNA: TGTGCCAGCATATCGGGGGGAGGAGAGCCCCAGCATTTT. Translated, it gives CASISGGGEPQHF.

This chain uses TRBV6-4 with TRBJ2-2, with 7 bases that match TRBD2. There are 14 residues in the CDR3. The germline V gene has CDR1 MRHNA and CDR2 SNTAGT. With V trimmed by 4 bases and J by 4 bases, 3 bases remained unmatched. Here the CDR3 reads CASSVGGSTGELFF. Written as DNA, the CDR3 is TGTGCCAGCAGTGTGGGGGGGAGCACCGGGGAGCTGTTTTTT.

The chain carries TRBV6-1 and TRBJ1-4; 7 nucleotides align to TRBD1. The CDR3 extends over 15 amino acids. The V gene's germline CDR1 is MNHNS and CDR2 SASEGT. The V segment lost 5 bases and the J segment 4 bases; nucleotides outside the gene matches: 7. CDR3 region: CASSPHRGGNEKLFF. The CDR3 DNA reads as TGTGCCAGCAGTCCGCACAGGGGTGGTAATGAAAAACTGTTTTTT.

The chain links TRBV5-4 to TRBJ1-1; 8 nucleotides agree with TRBD1. Germline-derived CDR1 and CDR2 are SGHNT and YYREEE (reference sequence). V shed 2 bases and J 2 bases; nucleotides not matched to a gene: 5. This CDR3 has 15 residues. CDR3 nucleotides: TGTGCCAGCAGCTTTGGCGACAGGGGAAACACTGAAGCTTTCTTT. It specifies CASSFGDRGNTEAFF.

The chain couples TRBV6-1 to TRBJ2-1; the D gene is possibly TRBD2 (6 bases). The CDR3 consists of 13 residues. The V end was cut by 3 bases, the J end by 6 bases, with 9 bases between. Germline CDR1 is MNHNS and CDR2 is SASEGT. This chain's CDR3 is CASSDGSGNEQFF. The DNA for the CDR3 is TGTGCCAGCAGTGATGGTAGCGGCAATGAGCAGTTCTTC.